A selection of T cell receptor beta chains follows, all from one sample in a study of T cells after yellow fever vaccination. Via MiXCR, TCRdb re-called the 5' RACE reads, giving one row per CDR3 protein. The data hold 250,000 to 400,000 distinct CDR3 sequences, with approximately 4.3% observed a single time. The specimen comprised PBMCs, sampled 15 days after the yellow fever booster vaccination. These receptor sequences come from a man younger than 30 who received the YFV17D yellow fever vaccine. Both conserved end residues are part of each CDR3. D genes are given only for firm matches. Clone sizes are given selectively: once, few, many, or a class where the clone is expanded.

j_call	v_call	d_call	clone_size	cdr3_nt	cdr3_aa
TRBJ2-1	TRBV7-2	-	-	TGTGCCAGCAGCTCCCTCGATAATCGAGACAATGAGCAGTTCTTC	CASSSLDNRDNEQFF
TRBJ1-2	TRBV5-1	TRBD1	many	TGCGCCAGCAGCTTGGCTAAAACAGGGGTCAACTATGGCTACACCTTC	CASSLAKTGVNYGYTF
TRBJ2-7	TRBV20-1	TRBD2	few	TGCAGTGCTAGAGGGACTAGCTACGAGCAGTACTTC	CSARGTSYEQYF
TRBJ2-7	TRBV5-1	TRBD1	many	TGCGCCAGCGCGATGGGACAGGGGTACTACGAGCAGTACTTC	CASAMGQGYYEQYF
TRBJ2-2	TRBV4-2	TRBD2	few	TGTGCCAGCAGCCAAGGAACCCTAGCGGGGGCGTTCGACACCGGGGAGCTGTTTTTT	CASSQGTLAGAFDTGELFF
TRBJ1-5	TRBV7-2	-	many	TGTGCCAGCAGCTTAGACGGGGTCACTCAGCCCCAGCATTTT	CASSLDGVTQPQHF
TRBJ1-1	TRBV4-3	-	many	TGCGCCAGCAGCCAAAATCCTGGGGTAGGGGCTGAAGCTTTCTTT	CASSQNPGVGAEAFF
TRBJ1-3	TRBV6-5	-	-	TGTGCCAGCAGTTACTCGGGAGGGTCCTCTGGAAACACCATATATTTT	CASSYSGGSSGNTIYF
TRBJ2-7	TRBV29-1	-	many	TGCAGCGTTGAAGGAGCAGGGAGGCGGCACGAGCAGTACTTC	CSVEGAGRRHEQYF
TRBJ2-3	TRBV29-1	-	-	TGCAGCGTTCGGGCAATCACAGATACGCAGTATTTT	CSVRAITDTQYF
TRBJ2-5	TRBV7-2	-	few	TGTGCCAGCAGCCAGATAGGAAAGACCCAGTACTTC	CASSQIGKTQYF
TRBJ1-4	TRBV7-2	-	few	TGTGCCAGCAGCTTCAACAGGGTCGAAAAACTGTTTTTT	CASSFNRVEKLFF
TRBJ2-5	TRBV6-6	-	many	TGTGCCACCAACGTCGGTTGGGATGGGGGACTGGAGACCCAGTACTTC	CATNVGWDGGLETQYF
TRBJ2-5	TRBV15	TRBD2	few	TGTGCCACCAGCAGAGATATTAGGGGAGGGTGGGAGACCCAGTACTTC	CATSRDIRGGWETQYF
TRBJ2-1	TRBV12-3/TRBV12-4	-	few	TGTGCCAGCAATAAAGAGGCTAGCCGCGGTACAAATGAGCAGTTCTTC	CASNKEASRGTNEQFF
TRBJ2-6	TRBV5-1	-	few	TGCGCCAGCAGCTTCACACTGACTCCCTCTGGGGCCAACGTCCTGACTTTC	CASSFTLTPSGANVLTF
TRBJ2-2	TRBV5-6	-	-	TGTGCCAGCAGCCCCCCCCCGGAGGACTTGAACACCGGGGAGCTGTTTTTT	CASSPPPEDLNTGELFF
TRBJ1-6	TRBV12-3/TRBV12-4	TRBD1	many	TGTGCCAGCAGTGATAGCGGGACAGGGAATTCACCCCTCCACTTT	CASSDSGTGNSPLHF
TRBJ2-7	TRBV4-1	-	many	TGCGCCAGCAGCCAGGTAGACAGGAGCTCCTACGAGCAGTACTTC	CASSQVDRSSYEQYF
TRBJ2-2	TRBV2	TRBD2	-	TGTGCCAGCAGCTTTAGCGGGGGGCCCACCGGGGAGCTGTTTTTT	CASSFSGGPTGELFF
TRBJ1-2	TRBV5-6	-	many	TGTGCCAGCAGCTTGGAACTACACTTTCTGGGTGGCTACACCTTC	CASSLELHFLGGYTF
TRBJ2-3	TRBV18	-	-	TGTGCCAGCTCCCAGGGCTGGGGGCGGAGGACAGATACGCAGTATTTT	CASSQGWGRRTDTQYF
TRBJ2-1	TRBV20-1	TRBD2	many	TGCAGTGCTAGAGATCCAGCGGGGCCCTACAATGAGCAGTTCTTC	CSARDPAGPYNEQFF
TRBJ1-5	TRBV6-5	TRBD1	few	TGTGCCAGCAGCCTCCGACAGGGACTACGGCCCCAGCATTTT	CASSLRQGLRPQHF
TRBJ1-5	TRBV19	-	few	TGTGCCAGTAAGGGTTACGGGAATCAGCCCCAGCATTTT	CASKGYGNQPQHF
TRBJ2-6	TRBV18	TRBD1	few	TGTGCCAGCTCACCTGCGTCACTGGGACAGATCTCCTCTGGGGCCAACGTCCTGACTTTC	CASSPASLGQISSGANVLTF